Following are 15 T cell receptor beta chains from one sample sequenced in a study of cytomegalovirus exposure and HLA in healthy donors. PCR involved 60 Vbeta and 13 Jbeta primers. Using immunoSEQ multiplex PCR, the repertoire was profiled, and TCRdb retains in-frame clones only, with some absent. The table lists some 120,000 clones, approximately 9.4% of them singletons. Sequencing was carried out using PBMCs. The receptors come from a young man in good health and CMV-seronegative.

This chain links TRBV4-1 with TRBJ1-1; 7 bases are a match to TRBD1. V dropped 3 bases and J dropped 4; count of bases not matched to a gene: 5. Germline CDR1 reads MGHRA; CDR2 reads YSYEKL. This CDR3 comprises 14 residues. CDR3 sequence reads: CASSQPRQGTEAFF. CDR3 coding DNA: TGCGCCAGCAGCCAGCCAAGACAGGGCACTGAAGCTTTCTTT.

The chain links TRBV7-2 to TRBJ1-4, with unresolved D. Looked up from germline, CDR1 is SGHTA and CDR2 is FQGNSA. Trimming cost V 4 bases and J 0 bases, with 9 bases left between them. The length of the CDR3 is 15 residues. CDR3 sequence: CASSSRGTTNEKLFF. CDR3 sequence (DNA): TGTGCCAGCAGCTCTAGAGGAACAACTAATGAAAAACTGTTTTTT.

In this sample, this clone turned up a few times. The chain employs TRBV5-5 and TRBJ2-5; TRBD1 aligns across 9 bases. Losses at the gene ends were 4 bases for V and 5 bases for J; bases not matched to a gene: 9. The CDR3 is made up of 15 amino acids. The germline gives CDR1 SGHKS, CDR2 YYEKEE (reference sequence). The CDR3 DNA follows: TGTGCCAGCAGCCCGGGACAGGGTATGCAGGAGACCCAGTACTTC. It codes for CASSPGQGMQETQYF.

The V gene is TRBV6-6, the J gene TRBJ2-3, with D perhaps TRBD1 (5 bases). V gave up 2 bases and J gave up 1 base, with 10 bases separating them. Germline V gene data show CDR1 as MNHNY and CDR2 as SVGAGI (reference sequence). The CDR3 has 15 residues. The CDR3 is CASSYRVGGTDTQYF. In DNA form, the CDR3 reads TGTGCCAGCAGTTACCGGGTAGGGGGCACAGATACGCAGTATTTT.

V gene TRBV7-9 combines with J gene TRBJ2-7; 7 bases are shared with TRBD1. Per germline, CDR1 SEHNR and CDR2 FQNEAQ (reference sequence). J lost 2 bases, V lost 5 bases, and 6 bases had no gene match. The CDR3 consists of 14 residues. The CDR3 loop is CASSPPQGAYEQYF. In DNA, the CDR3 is TGTGCCAGCAGCCCCCCCCAGGGGGCCTACGAGCAGTACTTC.

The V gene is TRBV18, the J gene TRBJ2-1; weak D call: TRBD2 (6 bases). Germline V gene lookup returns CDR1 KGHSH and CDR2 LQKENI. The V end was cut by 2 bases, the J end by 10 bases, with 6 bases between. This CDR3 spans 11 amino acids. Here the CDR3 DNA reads TGTGCCAGCTCACCAGCGGGGGAGCAGTTCTTC. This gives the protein CASSPAGEQFF. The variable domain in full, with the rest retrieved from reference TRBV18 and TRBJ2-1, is NAGVMQNPRHLVRRRGQEARLRCSPMKGHSHVYWYRQLPEEGLKFMVYLQKENIIDESGMPKERFSAEFPKEGPSILRIQQVVRGDSAAYFCASSPAGEQFFGPGTRLTVL.

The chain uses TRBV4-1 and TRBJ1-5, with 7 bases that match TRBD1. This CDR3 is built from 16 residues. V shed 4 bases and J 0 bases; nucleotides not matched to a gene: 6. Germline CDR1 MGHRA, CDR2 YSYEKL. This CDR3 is CASSPTPGGSNQPQHF. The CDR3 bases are TGCGCCAGCAGCCCAACACCAGGGGGTAGCAATCAGCCCCAGCATTTT.

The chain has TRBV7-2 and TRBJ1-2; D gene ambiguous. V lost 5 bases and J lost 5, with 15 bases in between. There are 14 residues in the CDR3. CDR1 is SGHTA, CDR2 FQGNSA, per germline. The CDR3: CASSPVEGGYGYTF. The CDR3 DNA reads TGTGCCAGCAGCCCAGTGGAGGGCGGGTATGGCTACACCTTC.

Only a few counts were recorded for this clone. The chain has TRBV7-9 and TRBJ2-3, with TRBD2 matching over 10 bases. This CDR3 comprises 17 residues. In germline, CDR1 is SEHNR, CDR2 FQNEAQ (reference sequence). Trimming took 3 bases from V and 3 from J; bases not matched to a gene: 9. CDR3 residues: CASSLWSSGGGTDTQYF. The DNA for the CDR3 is TGTGCCAGCAGCTTGTGGTCTAGCGGGGGAGGGACAGATACGCAGTATTTT.

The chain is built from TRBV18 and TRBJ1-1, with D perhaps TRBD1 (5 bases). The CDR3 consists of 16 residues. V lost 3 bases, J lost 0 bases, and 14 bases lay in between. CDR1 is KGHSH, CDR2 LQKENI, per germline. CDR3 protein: CASSPIGGGMNTEAFF. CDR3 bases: TGTGCCAGCTCACCCATCGGGGGGGGTATGAACACTGAAGCTTTCTTT.

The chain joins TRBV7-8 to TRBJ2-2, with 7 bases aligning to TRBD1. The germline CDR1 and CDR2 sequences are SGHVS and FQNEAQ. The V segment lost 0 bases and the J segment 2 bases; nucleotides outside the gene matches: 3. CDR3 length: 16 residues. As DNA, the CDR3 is TGTGCCAGCAGCTTAGCGGGGACAGCAAACACCGGGGAGCTGTTTTTT. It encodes CASSLAGTANTGELFF. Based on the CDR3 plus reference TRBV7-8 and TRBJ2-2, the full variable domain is GAGVSQSPRYKVAKRGQDVALRCDPISGHVSLFWYQQALGQGPEFLTYFQNEAQLDKSGLPSDRFFAERPEGSVSTLKIQRTQQEDSAVYLCASSLAGTANTGELFFGEGSRLTVL.

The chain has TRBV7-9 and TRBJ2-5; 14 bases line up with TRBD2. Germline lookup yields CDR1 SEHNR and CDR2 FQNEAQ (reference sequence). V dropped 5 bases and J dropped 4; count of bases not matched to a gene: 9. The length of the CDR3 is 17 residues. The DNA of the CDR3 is TGTGCCAGCAGCCCGTCCGGGACTAGCGGGAGCGGAGAGACCCAGTACTTC. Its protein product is CASSPSGTSGSGETQYF. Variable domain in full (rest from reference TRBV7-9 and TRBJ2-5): DTGVSQNPRHKITKRGQNVTFRCDPISEHNRLYWYRQTLGQGPEFLTYFQNEAQLEKSRLLSDRFSAERPKGSFSTLEIQRTEQGDSAMYLCASSPSGTSGSGETQYFGPGTRLLVL.

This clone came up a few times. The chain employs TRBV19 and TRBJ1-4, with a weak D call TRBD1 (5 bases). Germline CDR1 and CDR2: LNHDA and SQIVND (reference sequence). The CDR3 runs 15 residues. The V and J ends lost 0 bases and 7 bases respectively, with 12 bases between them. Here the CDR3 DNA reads TGTGCCAGTAGTATAGACGGGGGGTTAGGTGAAAAACTGTTTTTT. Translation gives CASSIDGGLGEKLFF.

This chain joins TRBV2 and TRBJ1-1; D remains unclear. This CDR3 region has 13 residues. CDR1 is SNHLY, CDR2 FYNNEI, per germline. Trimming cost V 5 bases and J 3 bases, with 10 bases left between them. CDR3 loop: CASSTTRDTEAFF. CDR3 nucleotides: TGTGCCAGCAGTACGACCCGGGACACTGAAGCTTTCTTT.

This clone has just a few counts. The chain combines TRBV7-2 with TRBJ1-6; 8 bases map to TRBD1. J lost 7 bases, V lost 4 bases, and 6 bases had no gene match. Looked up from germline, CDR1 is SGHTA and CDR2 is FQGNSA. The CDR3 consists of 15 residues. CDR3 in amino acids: CASSSAGTGNSPLHF. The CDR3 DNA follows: TGTGCCAGCAGCTCAGCCGGGACAGGCAATTCACCCCTCCACTTT.